This TCR beta chain derives from a study of human T cells and chemical hapten exposure. Study-wide background: Each week of the roughly 24-week study, patients had diphenylcyclopropenone applied to the scalp. Patch tests put 0.01% DPC on the upper back, read at 6 days.

This CDR3 comprises 15 residues. Trimming left V 5 bases short and J 2 bases short, with 16 bases between. Germline V lookup: CDR1 MDHEN, CDR2 SYDVKM. TCRdb itself ran the RACE reads through MiXCR, one entry per CDR3 protein. In the table there are about 200,000 distinct CDR3 sequences, around 23% of which are singletons. Indicated time point: patch test 3, about 24 weeks after DPC sensitization. Described treatment: therapeutic diphenylcyclopropenone sensitization with weekly scalp DPC. Patches went on only after blood had been drawn each time. It was from unfractionated whole blood that total RNA was extracted.

This clonotype originated in a middle-aged woman with alopecia areata. Some clones in this sample may be carry-over from other donors' samples. The sequencing used whole blood, collected in connection with sensitization to the hapten diphenylcyclopropenone (DPC). This chain links TRBV28 with TRBJ2-7; the D gene is possibly TRBD1 (6 bases). The CDR3 DNA reads TGTGCCAGCAGTCCTCCCTGGACAGTCACCTACGAGCAGTACTTC. It specifies CASSPPWTVTYEQYF.